This note documents a single T cell receptor beta chain sequence. The sample is drawn from a study of siplizumab effects on memory and regulatory T cells. Using immunoSEQ multiplex PCR, the repertoire was profiled, and TCRdb retains in-frame clones only, with some absent. The sample yields around 97,000 clones, about 93% seen once. CDR1 SNHLY and CDR2 FYNNEI come from the germline V gene. This CDR3 has 15 residues. V shed 4 bases and J 7 bases; nucleotides not matched to a gene: 10. The V call is TRBV2, the J call TRBJ2-7, with TRBD2 identical over 10 bases. This clonotype was sampled from a human donor in good health. Input material: non-Treg CD4+ T cells sorted from blood. CDR3 protein: CASSVGLAGVGEQYF. DNA of the CDR3: TGTGCCAGCAGTGTTGGGCTAGCGGGAGTGGGGGAGCAGTACTTC.